This T cell receptor (beta chain) was found in a study of T cell responses to AZD1222 COVID-19 vaccine. In its sample, this clone was seen many times. Its target is unknown. Sequenced by immunoSEQ multiplex PCR; TCRdb stores in-frame clones only, minus some. Of around 64,000 clones in the sample, about 80% are singletons; the top ten hold roughly 6%. Study-level findings and limits: Donors, mostly white British, included more females; clonal diversity was possibly underestimated. Of spike-specific TCRs, nearly half reportedly target regions left unmutated in variants. Recipients of AZD1222 seropositive at baseline numbered only 6 or 7.

Second doses at about 4 or about 12 weeks were pooled. Germline-derived CDR1 and CDR2 are SNHLY and FYNNEI. CDR3 length equals 14 residues. V trimming: 7 bases; J trimming: 9 bases; junction bases outside the gene matches: 8. The source material was peripheral blood, sampled 28 days after the second AZD1222 dose. The receptor's source is an adult who received the AZD1222 COVID-19 vaccine. The chain employs TRBV2 and TRBJ1-4, with 10 bases identical to TRBD1. The CDR3 coding sequence is TGTGCCAGCAATCCCCACGACAGGGGGCAAAAACTGTTTTTT. The encoded protein is CASNPHDRGQKLFF.